This T cell receptor (beta chain) emerged from a study of early T cells in non-severe SARS-CoV-2 infection. Study-wide background: Investigators sequenced bulk RNA drawn from unsorted whole blood, and chains remained unpaired.

On this clonotype itself: The target antigen is unknown.

Unique molecular identifiers were affixed to single, distinct cDNA molecules. In TCRdb, the 5' RACE reads were re-called with MiXCR into one record per CDR3 protein. The table lists tens of thousands of distinct CDR3 sequences, about 15% of them singletons. This CDR3 spans 14 amino acids. J was trimmed by 2 bases and V by 7 bases; bases with no gene match: 5. Study-level results: CD4 and private specificities were missed by VDJdb matching, which favored anti-spike CD8 responses.

The chain combines TRBV12-3 or TRBV12-4 with TRBJ2-5; 9 bases line up with TRBD2. The clonotype originates from an adult who was a healthcare worker with PCR-confirmed SARS-CoV-2 infection or an uninfected control (not recorded which). Sequenced: whole blood. The CDR3 sequence: CASTPAGGQETQYF. The CDR3, as DNA: TGTGCCAGCACCCCAGCGGGAGGACAAGAGACCCAGTACTTC.